This T cell receptor beta chain was sequenced in a study of cytomegalovirus exposure and HLA in healthy donors. Overall study findings and caveats: As was reported, the classifier diagnosed cytomegalovirus status with high specificity and sensitivity.

The method was immunoSEQ multiplex PCR; TCRdb's version includes in-frame clones alone and lacks a portion of them. The table shows approximately 100,000 clones, with over 85% occurring only once. Donors came from a validation cohort of about 110 subjects, distinct from the first 666-subject cohort. Turning to this clone: What it binds is unknown.

The ends were cut back, 2 bases at V and 0 bases at J, with 10 bases in the middle. Germline V gene sequence: CDR1 MNHEY, CDR2 SVGAGI. There are 15 residues in the CDR3. This TCR was sampled from a woman aged 25 to 45 in good health and CMV-seropositive. The rearrangement links TRBV6-5 to TRBJ1-1; no clear D. Material: PBMCs. The DNA for the CDR3 is TGTGCCAGCAGTTACCCACGGACTGTGAACACTGAAGCTTTCTTT. Protein product: CASSYPRTVNTEAFF.